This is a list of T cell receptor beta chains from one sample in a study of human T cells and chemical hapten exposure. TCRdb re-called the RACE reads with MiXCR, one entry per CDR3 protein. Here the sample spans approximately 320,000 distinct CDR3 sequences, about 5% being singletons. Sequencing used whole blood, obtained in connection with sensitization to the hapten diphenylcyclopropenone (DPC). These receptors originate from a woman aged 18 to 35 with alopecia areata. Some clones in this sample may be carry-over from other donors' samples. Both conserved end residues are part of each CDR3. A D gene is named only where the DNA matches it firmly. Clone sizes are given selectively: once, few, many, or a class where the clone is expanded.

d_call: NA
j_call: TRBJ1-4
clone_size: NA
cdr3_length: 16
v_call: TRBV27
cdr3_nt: TGTGCCAGCAGTTTATCCAGGGGTACCGCTAATGAAAAACTGTTTTTT
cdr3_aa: CASSLSRGTANEKLFF

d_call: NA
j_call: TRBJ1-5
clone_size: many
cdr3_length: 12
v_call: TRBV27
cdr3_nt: TGTGCCAGCAGTTCACAGAATCAGCCCCAGCATTTT
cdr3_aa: CASSSQNQPQHF

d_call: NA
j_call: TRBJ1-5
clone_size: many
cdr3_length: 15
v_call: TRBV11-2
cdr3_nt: TGTGCCAGCAGCTTAGGGAATGGGGAGGGACAGCCCCAGCATTTT
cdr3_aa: CASSLGNGEGQPQHF

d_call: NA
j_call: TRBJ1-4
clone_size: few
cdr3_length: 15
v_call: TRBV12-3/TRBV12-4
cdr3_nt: TGTGCCAGCATCTTGATGGGGGGAATTAATGAAAAACTGTTTTTT
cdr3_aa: CASILMGGINEKLFF

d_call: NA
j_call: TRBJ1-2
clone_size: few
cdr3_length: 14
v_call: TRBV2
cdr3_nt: TGTGCCAGCAGGTCGGGGCAGGGAATCTATGGCTACACCTTC
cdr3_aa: CASRSGQGIYGYTF

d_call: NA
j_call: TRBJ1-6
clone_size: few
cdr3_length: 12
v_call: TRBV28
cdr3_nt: TGTGCTTGCGGCAGGGCTAATTCACCCCTCCACTTT
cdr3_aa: CACGRANSPLHF

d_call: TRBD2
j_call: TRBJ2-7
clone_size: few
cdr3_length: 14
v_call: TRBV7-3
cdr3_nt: TGTGCCAGCAGCTTAACTAGCGGGGTACGCGAGCAGTACTTC
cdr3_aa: CASSLTSGVREQYF

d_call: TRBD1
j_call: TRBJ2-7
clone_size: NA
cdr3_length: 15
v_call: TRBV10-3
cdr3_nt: TGTGCCATCAGTAAACAGGGGGAGAGCTCCTACGAGCAGTACTTC
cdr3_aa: CAISKQGESSYEQYF

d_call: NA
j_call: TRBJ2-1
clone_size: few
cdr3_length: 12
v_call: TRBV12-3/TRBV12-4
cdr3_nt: TGTGCCAGCAGTTTACTCCCGGACAAGCCCCTTTTC
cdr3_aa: CASSLLPDKPLF

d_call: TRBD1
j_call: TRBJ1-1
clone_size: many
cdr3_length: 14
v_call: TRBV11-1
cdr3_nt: TGTGCCAGCAGTATCGGGACAGCGAACACTGAAGCTTTCTTT
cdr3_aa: CASSIGTANTEAFF